Listed below are T cell receptor beta chains from one sample, sequenced in a study of blood T cell repertoires in COVID-19. TCRdb's copy holds only in-frame clones and misses some; the assay was immunoSEQ multiplex PCR. Among about 260,000 clones, approximately 89% were seen once, and the ten largest hold approximately 1.2%. The sequenced sample was PBMCs or T cells enriched from blood (not recorded which). Receptor source: a middle-aged woman with acute COVID-19. Each CDR3 is given with its conserved first and last residue. The order of the fields is V gene, D gene, clone size, J gene, CDR3 DNA, CDR3 protein. D genes are given only for firm matches. Rows give clone size only sometimes, using once, few, many, or a class for an expanded clone.

>TRBV7-2|-|few|TRBJ2-2
TGTGCCAGCAGCTTATCAGGACAAACCGGGGAGCTGTTTTTT
CASSLSGQTGELFF
>TRBV9|TRBD1|few|TRBJ1-6
TGTGCCAGCAGCGGTACAGGGGGTTCACCCCTCCACTTT
CASSGTGGSPLHF
>TRBV7-9|-|-|TRBJ2-7
TGTGCCAGCAGCTCGGGGCGGGGGCGAGAGCAGTACTTC
CASSSGRGREQYF
>TRBV3-1/TRBV3-2|-|once|TRBJ1-2
TGTGCCAGCAGCCAAGAGGCAGGGCTCTATGGCTACACCTTC
CASSQEAGLYGYTF
>TRBV7-9|-|-|TRBJ2-1
TGTGCCAGCACCTCACAGGTGTCTGTCGAGTTCTTC
CASTSQVSVEFF
>TRBV7-8|-|-|TRBJ1-4
TGTGCCAGCAGCAGTCAGGGAGGCGTCGAAAAACTGTTTTTT
CASSSQGGVEKLFF
>TRBV19|TRBD1|-|TRBJ1-2
TGTGCCAGTAAAGGACAGGGGGACTATGGCTACACCTTC
CASKGQGDYGYTF
>TRBV3-1/TRBV3-2|-|-|TRBJ1-4
TGTGCCAGCAGCCAGAGAACTAATGAAAAACTGTTTTTT
CASSQRTNEKLFF
>TRBV9|-|once|TRBJ2-2
TGTGCCAGCAGCGCGGGACTGATGAACACCGGGGAGCTGTTTTTT
CASSAGLMNTGELFF
>TRBV7-9|-|-|TRBJ2-7
TGTGCCAGCAGCGTAAACACGGGCGAGCAGTACTTC
CASSVNTGEQYF
>TRBV5-4|-|-|TRBJ1-4
TGTGCCAGCAGCTTCCGGGGGAATGAAAAACTGTTTTTT
CASSFRGNEKLFF
>TRBV27|-|-|TRBJ1-3
TGTGCCAGCAGTTTATCTGGGCAGGCTGGAAACACCATATATTTT
CASSLSGQAGNTIYF
>TRBV19|TRBD1|-|TRBJ1-1
TGTGCCAGTGCTCGGACAGGAGGCACTGAAGCTTTCTTT
CASARTGGTEAFF
>TRBV4-1|-|-|TRBJ2-5
TGCGCCAGCAGCCCCCGCCAGGGCAGGGTCCAAGAGACCCAGTACTTC
CASSPRQGRVQETQYF
>TRBV5-1|-|-|TRBJ1-2
TGCGCCAGCAGCTTAACAGGGAATACATACTATGGCTACACCTTC
CASSLTGNTYYGYTF
>TRBV11-2|TRBD1|-|TRBJ1-4
TGTGCCAGCAGCTTAGACGGGACAGTAGATGCAACTAATGAAAAACTGTTTTTT
CASSLDGTVDATNEKLFF
>TRBV5-6|TRBD1|-|TRBJ2-2
TGTGCCAGCAGCTTCGGGACAGGGCCGGTACACGGGGAGCTGTTTTTT
CASSFGTGPVHGELFF
>TRBV28|-|-|TRBJ2-3
TGTGCCAGCAGTTATGGGACTCTATTCACAGATACGCAGTATTTT
CASSYGTLFTDTQYF
>TRBV27|TRBD1|-|TRBJ1-5
TGTGCCAGCAGGCTAACAGGGGGTCCTCAGCCCCAGCATTTT
CASRLTGGPQPQHF
>TRBV19|-|-|TRBJ1-5
TGTGCCACATCCCCACAGTTACGGAATCAGCCCCAGCATTTT
CATSPQLRNQPQHF
>TRBV7-2|TRBD2|-|TRBJ2-1
TGTGCCAGCAGCTCCCCGGGACTAGCGTCCCACAATGAGCAGTTCTTC
CASSSPGLASHNEQFF
>TRBV10-1|TRBD1|many|TRBJ2-5
TGCGCCAGCAGTGATTCCGGGACAGCCCAAGAGACCCAGTACTTC
CASSDSGTAQETQYF
>TRBV7-2|TRBD1|-|TRBJ1-5
TGTGCCAGCAGCGCCCGACAGGGCCCGGGGCAGCCCCAGCATTTT
CASSARQGPGQPQHF
>TRBV6-5|TRBD1|-|TRBJ2-5
TGTGCCAGCAGTTACGGGCAGGGGGTTTTGGGAGAGACCCAGTACTTC
CASSYGQGVLGETQYF
>TRBV19|-|once|TRBJ1-5
TGTGCCAGTAGTATAGGACAGTATAGCAATCAGCCCCAGCATTTT
CASSIGQYSNQPQHF
>TRBV2|TRBD2|once|TRBJ2-7
TGTGCCAGCAGTGAAGTTAGCGGGAGGGCCGGTTCCTACGAGCAGTACTTC
CASSEVSGRAGSYEQYF
>TRBV6-5|-|once|TRBJ1-5
TGTGCCAGCAGTTACTCGACTCGGAGCAATCAGCCCCAGCATTTT
CASSYSTRSNQPQHF
>TRBV29-1|-|-|TRBJ1-1
TGCAGCGCCGAGAGTAGCGCGAACACTGAAGCTTTCTTT
CSAESSANTEAFF
>TRBV3-1/TRBV3-2|TRBD1|-|TRBJ1-2
TGTGCCAGCAGCCCGTACAGGGGAAGTGACTATGGCTACACCTTC
CASSPYRGSDYGYTF
>TRBV25-1|-|-|TRBJ1-2
TGTGCCAGCAGTGGGTATTCAGCAGGGAACTATGGCTACACCTTC
CASSGYSAGNYGYTF
>TRBV5-1|TRBD2|-|TRBJ2-7
TGCGCCAGCAGCTCCGGGACTACCTTCGGGGACCCCTACGAGCAGTACTTC
CASSSGTTFGDPYEQYF
>TRBV11-2|TRBD1|-|TRBJ1-4
TGTGCCAGCAGAGTACCGGGACAGAATGAAAAACTGTTTTTT
CASRVPGQNEKLFF
>TRBV5-4|TRBD1|-|TRBJ1-3
TGTGCCAGCAGCGACAGGGATGGAAACACCATATATTTT
CASSDRDGNTIYF
>TRBV7-2|-|-|TRBJ2-2
TGTGCCAGCAGCTTAGCCCAGGGTATCACCGGGGAGCTGTTTTTT
CASSLAQGITGELFF
>TRBV27|-|-|TRBJ2-7
TGTGCCAGCAGCCGCTCGTCAGTCTCCTACGAGCAGTACTTC
CASSRSSVSYEQYF
>TRBV11-2|-|once|TRBJ2-1
TGTGCCAGCAGCTTAGCTCTGTCCGGGGATGAGCAGTTCTTC
CASSLALSGDEQFF
>TRBV24-1|TRBD1|-|TRBJ2-2
TGTGCCACCAGTACCGGGACAGGGATTACCGGGGAGCTGTTTTTT
CATSTGTGITGELFF
>TRBV4-1|TRBD1|-|TRBJ1-2
TGCGCCAGCAGCCCTCCCACCGACAGGGGAAATGGCTACACCTTC
CASSPPTDRGNGYTF
>TRBV27|TRBD1|-|TRBJ1-2
TGTGCCAGCAGTCTAGCAGGACAGGGGTTCTATGGCTACACCTTC
CASSLAGQGFYGYTF
>TRBV6-5|TRBD1|-|TRBJ1-5
TGTGCCAGCAGTTACCAACAGGGGGCTAATCAGCCCCAGCATTTT
CASSYQQGANQPQHF
>TRBV24-1|-|-|TRBJ1-5
TGTGCCACCAGTGATTTGCGGGATGGGCCAAATCAGCCCCAGCATTTT
CATSDLRDGPNQPQHF
>TRBV10-3|-|-|TRBJ1-1
TGTGCCTTACAGAGGGCCCTGAACACTGAAGCTTTCTTT
CALQRALNTEAFF
>TRBV4-2|-|-|TRBJ1-1
TGTGCCAGCAGCCCGCGGCCCCAGGCAGGAGAGGGTGAAGCTTTCTTT
CASSPRPQAGEGEAFF
>TRBV27|-|few|TRBJ2-7
TGTGCCAGCAGTTTATTTTACGGGACACCCTCCTACGAGCAGTACTTC
CASSLFYGTPSYEQYF
>TRBV19|-|-|TRBJ1-3
TGTGCCAGTAGTGCCCCAACAGGGCCTGGAAACACCATATATTTT
CASSAPTGPGNTIYF
>TRBV5-1|-|-|TRBJ1-4
TGCGCCAGCAGCTTGGGAGGGAATGAAAAACTGTTTTTT
CASSLGGNEKLFF
>TRBV5-1|TRBD1|-|TRBJ1-1
TGCGCCAGCAGCCCCCAACCGCAGGGGGTGGGGAACACTGAAGCTTTCTTT
CASSPQPQGVGNTEAFF
>TRBV11-1|-|-|TRBJ2-4
TGTGCCAGCAGCTCAGGGGATTTCCGCCCCATTCAGTACTTC
CASSSGDFRPIQYF
>TRBV5-1|-|-|TRBJ1-1
TGCGCCAGCAGCCGGGGATCTGGGAACACTGAAGCTTTCTTT
CASSRGSGNTEAFF
>TRBV28|TRBD1|-|TRBJ1-1
TGTGCCAGCGAGACAGGGGGCCAGGGAACTGAAGCTTTCTTT
CASETGGQGTEAFF